A single sample gave rise to the 11 T cell receptor beta chains below, sequenced in a study of immune characterization of retroperitoneal liposarcoma (dated by TCRdb to between 2019 and 2020). The library came from PCR. Instrument used: NextSeq 500. The public reads were run again by TCRdb, first through fastp at Q25 and then through MiXCR, and only productive beta chains were kept. Rows with a matching CDR3 protein are joined into one entry that keeps the most common DNA and genes. Counted in this sample were over 10,000 distinct CDR3 sequences; around 50% of them appeared once. More than 9% of the sample belongs to the ten largest clones. The sample consisted of tumor tissue. The receptors originated from a female donor with retroperitoneal liposarcoma.

V gene TRBV12-3 or TRBV12-4 combines with J gene TRBJ2-4; the match to TRBD2 covers 8 bases. The CDR3 is 13 amino acids. V gave up 6 bases and J gave up 13 bases; unmatched junction bases: 11. CDR3 DNA: TGTGCCAGCAGAGGCGGGGGGACCGGTGAGCAGTACTTC. Protein sequence: CASRGGGTGEQYF.

At least ten counts were recorded for this clonotype. The genes are TRBV6-1 and TRBJ1-5, with D possibly being TRBD1 (6 bases). V gave up 5 bases and J gave up 4 bases, with 15 bases separating them. CDR3 size: 15 residues. The germline gives CDR1 MNHNS, CDR2 SASEGT. CDR3 nucleotide sequence: TGTGCCAGCAGTCCCGGGGGAGGGGGAAATCAGCCCCAGCATTTT. Amino acids: CASSPGGGGNQPQHF.

This chain links TRBV6-1 with TRBJ2-5; weak D call: TRBD1 (6 bases). The CDR3 contains 15 residues. Germline lookup yields CDR1 MNHNS and CDR2 SASEGT. Trimming cost V 1 base and J 1 base, with 10 bases left between them. CDR3 in amino acids: CASSEETGSQETQYF. The CDR3 DNA sequence: TGTGCCAGCAGTGAAGAGACAGGCTCCCAAGAGACCCAGTACTTC.

The chain combines TRBV7-2 with TRBJ2-1, with TRBD1 matching 8 bases. This CDR3 comprises 15 residues. Germline CDR1 SGHTA, CDR2 FQGNSA. Germline trimming cut 5 bases from V and 6 bases from J; bases unmatched to any gene: 9. The CDR3 nucleotides read TGTGCCAGCAGCGACGCGGGACAGGCCTTCAATGAGCAGTTCTTC. Protein sequence: CASSDAGQAFNEQFF.

The chain has TRBV6-1 and TRBJ2-1; 7 bases are shared with TRBD2. CDR3 length: 14 residues. Germline lookup yields CDR1 MNHNS and CDR2 SASEGT. With 3 bases clipped from V and 7 bases from J, the junction kept 6 bases outside the gene matches. The CDR3 DNA reads as TGTGCCAGCAGTGATCTAATGGGAGGGAATGAGCAGTTCTTC. Protein sequence: CASSDLMGGNEQFF.

There are many counts of this clonotype. This chain connects TRBV28 to TRBJ2-1; 12 positions match TRBD2. The CDR3 loop spans 16 amino acids. The J segment lost 6 bases and the V segment lost 3 bases, leaving 6 bases of the junction unmatched. Germline CDR1 MDHEN, CDR2 SYDVKM. CDR3 nucleotide sequence: TGTGCCAGCAGTTTCCTAGCGGGAGGGCCCTTCAATGAGCAGTTCTTC. It encodes CASSFLAGGPFNEQFF.

The V call is TRBV6-1, the J call TRBJ2-5, with D possibly being TRBD2 (7 bases). The tail of the sequence fits TRBJ2-7 better, so the J call may be wrong. CDR1 MNHNS and CDR2 SASEGT come from the germline V gene. The CDR3 is made up of 15 amino acids. Written as DNA, the CDR3 is TGTGCCAGCAGCCGAGGGGGGGACTCGAGCTACGAGCAGTACTTC. Amino acids: CASSRGGDSSYEQYF.

The gene calls are TRBV27 and TRBJ2-4; 8 bases are a match to TRBD2. The CDR3 is 14 residues long. J gave up 13 bases and V 6 bases, and 14 bases lay outside the gene matches. Germline lookup yields CDR1 MNHEY and CDR2 SMNVEV (reference sequence). For the CDR3, the DNA is TGTGCCAGCAGCTCCGGGGGGGTCTGGGATGAGCAGTACTTC. It encodes CASSSGGVWDEQYF.

This clonotype was counted only a few times. The V gene is TRBV12-3 or TRBV12-4, the J gene TRBJ2-1; D ambiguous. V lost 6 bases to trimming and J lost 12 bases, with 9 bases between them. The CDR3 covers 10 residues. As DNA, the CDR3 is TGTGCCAGCAGCTTAAACCGGCAGTTCTTC. This gives the protein CASSLNRQFF.

The V call is TRBV12-3 or TRBV12-4, the J call TRBJ2-1; 8 positions match TRBD1. The end of the DNA aligns better with TRBJ2-7, so the J call may be wrong. The CDR3 is made up of 13 amino acids. CDR3 region: CASSAQGAGEQYF. In DNA, the CDR3 is TGTGCCAGCAGCGCCCAGGGGGCGGGGGAGCAGTACTTC.

Within the sample, this clonotype is medium-sized. The rearrangement links TRBV7-2 to TRBJ2-1, with 7 bases that match TRBD2. Per the germline V gene, CDR1 is SGHTA and CDR2 is FQGNSA. This CDR3 region has 13 residues. With 5 bases clipped from V and 11 bases from J, the junction kept 9 bases outside the gene matches. The CDR3, as DNA: TGTGCCAGCAGCGAAGGAGGGGACTATCAGCAGTTCTTC. This codes for CASSEGGDYQQFF.